This T cell receptor (beta chain) appears in the sequencing data of a study of cytomegalovirus exposure and HLA in healthy donors (dated by TCRdb to about 2017). Context from the whole study: In an earlier analysis of some 610 of the donors, about 260 Gb of sequence data and 90 million to 120 million unique TCR beta sequences from roughly 200 million T cells were reported. On average, roughly 240,000 unique TCR beta nucleotide sequences were sequenced per donor among 398 genotyped donors of the cohort, with 15% to 20% of those sequences being non-productive. The number of typed donors differed by locus: roughly 629-640 for A, B, C, DRB1 and DQB1; some 500 for DQA1; around 610 for DPA1; and around 450 for DPB1. Class I and class II HLA loci were covered by the typing at four-digit resolution. Alongside the repertoire data, information on donor age, sex, ethnicity and CMV serostatus was compiled. A later analysis re-examined previously published TCR beta repertoires from hundreds of donors and added high-resolution HLA genotyping to investigate patterns of TCR occurrence. Genome-wide SNP genotypes for about 65% of the 666 donors were used in a later genetic analysis, which treated that subset as a discovery cohort. The aim of the study was to test whether cataloging public T cell receptors could identify signatures of past pathogen exposure. Roughly 320 gigabases of sequencing data and approximately 92 million unique TCR sequences made up an early release that covered several hundred HLA-typed donors. A handful of DR-DQ haplotypes were treated as single units for association and clustering because of strong linkage in the cohort. Besides the first cohort of roughly 640 subjects, a separate validation cohort made up of over 95 different subjects was used. Rather than drawing on any new phenotypic data, the later analysis identified candidate immune exposures from TCR beta sequences and the way those sequences occurred across donors. High-throughput TCR immunosequencing, statistical association of individual TCRs with disease status, and machine learning were combined to predict cytomegalovirus infection status. The study profiled the T cell repertoires of approximately 700 subjects by immunosequencing and related them to cytomegalovirus serostatus. An earlier analysis of approximately 580 of the donors used high-throughput TCR beta sequencing to judge whether each TCR beta V gene segment behaved as functional or pseudogenic. Every discovery cohort repertoire had been produced on one sequencing platform. Of the roughly 390 genotyped donors, 65% to 90% were placed in the genetic ancestry cluster associated with self-reported Caucasian donors.

In total, 500 to 700 healthy bone marrow donors made up the cohort. Cohort members were all nominally healthy when sampled, although unrecorded immune exposures were likely present. The donor was CMV seronegative and was included in the group of 352 seronegative cohort members. A peripheral blood sample was provided by each donor, and peripheral blood mononuclear cells were used for TCR beta sequencing. Genomic DNA extraction from the blood cell samples was performed with the Qiagen DNeasy Blood Extraction Kit. The library was obtained by the immunoSEQ multiplex PCR assay. For the multiplex PCR, a mixture combining 60 forward primers for TCR Vbeta segments and 13 reverse primers for TCR Jbeta segments was used. Amplification of the CDR3 region of rearranged TCR beta genes was performed with a multiplex PCR assay on genomic DNA. The amplified TCR beta libraries were sequenced on the Illumina HiSeq System as 87-base-pair reads. From the authors' description of their analysis: Across the 666 repertoires, a later analysis counted some 81 million unique TCR beta chains, roughly 11 million of which were shared by at least two donors. A nearest-neighbor algorithm error-corrected the raw reads and collapsed the reads into unique sequences, merging closely related sequences to remove PCR and sequencing errors. To assign V, D and J gene segments, CDR3 sequences were aligned to IMGT reference sequences. For a sequence to be retained, a match of at least six nucleotides was required to both a V gene segment and a J gene segment. A rearrangement counted as productive if the CDR3 had no stop codons and remained in frame with V and J, and every other rearrangement counted as non-productive. Following IMGT convention, CDR3 was defined as the stretch from the second conserved V-encoded cysteine up to the conserved J-encoded phenylalanine. Sequences without an unambiguous match to a single V gene segment were excluded from the earlier analysis of about 630 of the donors. In an earlier analysis of some 590 of the donors, V segments were called functional above 56.7% productive rearrangements and were called segregating when the between-donor standard deviation exceeded 5%. To diagnose cytomegalovirus status from the catalog of TCR beta chain sequences, a statistical classification framework was built. In a later analysis, V and J genes were assigned by comparing TCR nucleotide sequences against IMGT/GENE-DB human TR gene sequences. The TCRdist pipeline was used in a later analysis to assign CDR3 sequences and most-parsimonious VDJ recombination scenarios. In a later analysis, every TCR beta chain was defined by the combination of its CDR3 amino acid sequence and its V-gene family, and reads without a unique V-gene family were dropped. As a way to deal with suspected cross-contamination and a sequencing artifact, a later analysis dropped more than 500 nucleotide sequences that were highly shared and had low generation probability. In a later analysis, a clonal expansion index was calculated for each public chain from normalized within-repertoire ranks of inferred template counts. Generation probabilities in a later analysis came from a VDJ recombination model fitted to out-of-frame rearrangements, and those results were checked against IGoR. In a later analysis, TCR-TCR, TCR-HLA and TCR-CMV co-occurrence was scored with hypergeometric tests, and a repertoire-size bias correction was applied to TCR pairs. In a later analysis, false discovery rates were estimated by permuting HLA or CMV assignments 20 times. In a later analysis, co-occurring TCRs were grouped using DBSCAN, with TCRdist sequence similarity added in when clustering inside HLA-allele-positive subsets. Repertoires with fewer than 30,000 or more than 120,000 public chains, plus five repertoires with anomalous nucleotide sharing, were excluded from co-occurrence clustering. TCRdb holds this immuneACCESS table with in-frame rearrangements only. Some clones are missing; in checked studies, unresolved V genes explain under half, and the rest has no known cause. V and J calls and clone size are those listed in that table; D and trimming were worked out from the DNA. This sample holds 100,000 to 150,000 clones; 55% to 75% were observed only once. The ten largest clones take up 3.5% to 4.5% of the sample.

General findings and caveats noted by the study authors: The 87-base-pair reads could not distinguish some IMGT-functional V segments, including TRBV6-2 and TRBV6-3, so those segments were excluded. The authors suggested that the approach could potentially be generalized to other disease states and immunological phenotypes. According to a later analysis, TCR association rates differed among HLA loci, with DRB1 alleles showing the most associated TCRs and HLA-C alleles showing the fewest. When HLA alleles, especially DR and DQ, strongly co-occurred, TCR associations were difficult to assign to individual alleles. A later analysis associated 17,000 or so TCR beta sequences with specific HLA alleles at a false discovery rate of 0.05. A later genetic analysis reported fewer N-insertions in productive TCRs among donors in an Asian-associated ancestry cluster than the approximately 700-donor mean. Linkage disequilibrium might explain the correlated functional status among segregating V segments, but an unknown experimental factor could not be excluded. In a later genetic analysis, a missense DCLRE1C variant was associated with V-gene and J-gene trimming of TCR beta chains, and the association was replicated in an independent cohort. The cohort was sequenced for TCR beta chains only, and without alpha or paired-chain data the features that could be detected were limited. Most CMV-associated TCR beta chains appeared to be HLA-restricted in a later analysis, and the HLA associations seemed to be driven largely by CMV exposure. The presence/absence analyses assumed that sequencing depth was roughly uniform across donors, and that assumption may not be true. The classifier was reported to diagnose cytomegalovirus status with high specificity and sensitivity in both the original cohort and the validation cohort. Most TCR sequences were seen in very few donors, while some public TCRs were found in many individuals. For the cohort, immune exposure information was limited to CMV serostatus. A few of the identified cytomegalovirus-associated TCR beta chains were confirmed in vitro to be specific for cytomegalovirus antigens. In an earlier analysis of around 500 of the donors, most TCR beta V segments appeared in productive rearrangements about 87% or about 30% of the time, broadly matching IMGT annotations. A group of highly shared sequence variants was considered likely to be a technical artifact of the sequencing pipeline. Because counts were too low, about 18 rarely observed V segments, including chromosome 9 orphons, were left out of the earlier analysis of approximately 580 of the donors. According to a later analysis, parvovirus B19, influenza, CMV and Epstein-Barr virus appeared linked to several top co-occurrence clusters. A further reported finding was that TCR beta sequences accurately predicted the HLA-A and HLA-B alleles for most subjects in the first cohort. A total of around 150 TCR beta chains were listed by the study as associated with cytomegalovirus. HLA typing was unavailable for some donors at each locus, so association tests used only the typed subset. Compared with equally common non-associated chains, HLA-associated TCR beta chains in a later analysis were more clonally expanded and had lower generation probabilities.

Worth noting for this clone: Its antigen has not been determined. Qualities for individual bases were not recorded, and no much larger clone is one base off.

V is clipped by 2 bases and J by 1 base, and the sequence between their germline boundaries is 5 bases long. Including cysteine and phenylalanine, the CDR3 has 13 amino acids. Just CDR3 DNA is preserved here, 39 bases in frame from base 1. The germline V gene sets CDR1 to SGHTA and CDR2 to FQGTGA. The sequence was collected from a man in his thirties or forties in good health and CMV-seronegative. The sample consisted of PBMCs. Rearrangement joined TRBV7-3 to TRBJ1-1; no D gene call is confident. This receptor carries the CDR3 CASSLGQNTEAFF. The base sequence is TGTGCCAGCAGCTTAGGGCAGAACACTGAAGCTTTCTTT.